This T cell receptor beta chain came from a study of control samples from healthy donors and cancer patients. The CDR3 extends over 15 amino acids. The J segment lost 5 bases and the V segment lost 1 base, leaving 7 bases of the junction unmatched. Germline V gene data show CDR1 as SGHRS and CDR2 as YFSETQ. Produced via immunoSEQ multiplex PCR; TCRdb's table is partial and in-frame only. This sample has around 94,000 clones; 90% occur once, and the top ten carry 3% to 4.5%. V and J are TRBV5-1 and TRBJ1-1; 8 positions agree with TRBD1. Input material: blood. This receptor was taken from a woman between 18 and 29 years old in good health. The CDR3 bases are TGCGCCAGCAGCTTGTCGGCCAGGGGGCGTACTGAAGCTTTCTTT. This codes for CASSLSARGRTEAFF.